The sequence of this TCR beta chain was determined in a study of T cell responses to AZD1222 COVID-19 vaccine (dated by TCRdb to 2020 to 2022). Study-level background: A total of approximately 240 trial participants underwent TCR sequencing, of whom more than 200 had received two doses of AZD1222 and approximately 25 had received two doses of the MenACWY control vaccine. Trial participants were enrolled into age subgroups of 18-55, 56-69 and 70-plus years, which contained about 160, 30 and 59 TCR-sequenced participants, respectively. Overall results and qualifications from the work: Most participants were white British and females outnumbered males, and the authors suggested that clonal diversity may have been underestimated. Because no day 14 peak-response samples were available, the repertoires could be characterized only after the peak T cell response. Reportedly, almost half of the unique spike-specific TCRs recognized epitopes lying outside the regions that are mutated in the B.1.351 and B.1.1.7 variants. Only six or seven AZD1222 recipients were SARS-CoV-2 seropositive at baseline, limiting conclusions about previously exposed vaccinees. The whole spike protein was spanned by vaccine-associated CD4 TCRs, and dominant responses were seen in regions 160-218 and 743-854. In the small 56-69-year group, the increase in depth fell short of significance, most likely because of low power. Spike-specific TCR breadth and depth rose significantly after two AZD1222 doses compared with day 0 and with MenACWY recipients.

Note on this clone: There is no known antigen for this receptor. Qualities for individual bases were not recorded, and no much larger clone is one base off.

The sample's time point label, decoded: about 28 days (+/-7) after the second vaccine dose. AZD1222 recipients whose second dose came at about 4 weeks and those whose second dose came at about 12 weeks were combined into one group, since spike-specific TCR depth and breadth did not differ between the two schedules. Samples from vaccinated people were obtained from the UK trials COV001 and COV002, which included a single-blind randomized controlled phase 2/3 trial of AZD1222 (ChAdOx1 nCoV-19) in healthy adults. For TCRbeta chain sequencing, PBMC samples from trial participants were taken at day 0 and at day 28 after the second dose. The CDR3 regions of human TCRbeta chains were analyzed by immunosequencing. For the original study's pipeline: Repertoire TCRs were checked for matches against a reference library of SARS-CoV-2-specific TCRs that had been generated using the MIRA antigen-specificity platform. Breadth was defined as the fraction of unique TCRs that were SARS-CoV-2-associated, and depth was defined as the fraction of total T cells that were SARS-CoV-2-associated. Each spike-specific TCR was assigned to its reactive spike region and to a CD4 or CD8 class using the MIRA data. Log10-transformed breadth and depth values were compared by one-way ANOVA with Sidak's multiple comparisons tests. Held by TCRdb, this immuneACCESS table contains in-frame sequences only and omits some clones. Under half of the omission traces to an unresolved V gene where checked; the cause of the rest is unknown. The V and J calls and clone size come from that table; D and trimming were worked out from the DNA. Recorded for this sample are roughly 200,000 clones; roughly 92% of them occurred a single time. 1.5% to 2% of the sample comes from the top ten.

The cysteine opens and the phenylalanine closes a CDR3 of 15 amino acids. Kept here is only the CDR3 DNA, which spans 45 bases and is read in frame from base 1. The CDR1 and CDR2 encoded by the germline V gene (reference sequence) are SEHNR and FQNEAQ. V is pruned by 6 bases and J by 4 bases, leaving 9 bases of the junction without a gene match. The input for sequencing was peripheral blood, taken 28 days after the second AZD1222 dose. The receptor comes from an adult who received the AZD1222 COVID-19 vaccine. The chain employs TRBV7-9 and TRBJ2-1, with 7 central nucleotides matching TRBD2. The sequenced DNA is TGTGCCAGCAGGAGAGCTAGCGGTCTATACAATGAGCAGTTCTTC. This is translated as CASRRASGLYNEQFF. Full variable domain (CDR3 extended with the reference TRBV7-9 and TRBJ2-1 proteins): DTGVSQNPRHKITKRGQNVTFRCDPISEHNRLYWYRQTLGQGPEFLTYFQNEAQLEKSRLLSDRFSAERPKGSFSTLEIQRTEQGDSAMYLCASRRASGLYNEQFFGPGTRLTVL.